Sequencing of this TCR beta chain was carried out in a study of blood T cell repertoires in COVID-19. Turning to the study itself: Acute and convalescent COVID-19 specimens originated in the United States, Italy and Spain.

The CDR3 spans 15 residues. V gave up 2 bases and J gave up 0 bases, with 10 bases separating them. Per the germline V gene, CDR1 is SGHAT and CDR2 is FQNNGV. Using immunoSEQ multiplex PCR, the repertoire was profiled, and TCRdb retains in-frame clones only, with some absent. Of under 350,000 clones in the sample, more than 75% were seen once. This TCR was recovered from a woman between 18 and 29 years old who had recovered from COVID-19. The material sequenced was PBMCs or T cells enriched from blood (not recorded which). This chain links TRBV11-2 with TRBJ1-1; no clear D. The CDR3 DNA follows: TGTGCCAGCAGCTTATCTCGGGGATTGAACACTGAAGCTTTCTTT. Amino acid sequence: CASSLSRGLNTEAFF.